This T cell receptor beta chain was captured in a study of T cell responses to AZD1222 COVID-19 vaccine. Study results and limitations: At baseline, seropositivity was found in only six or seven AZD1222 recipients.

The CDR3 has 17 amino acids. V lost 5 bases and J lost 5; bases outside the gene matches: 18. Per germline, CDR1 SEHNR and CDR2 FQNEAQ (reference sequence). Sequenced by immunoSEQ multiplex PCR; TCRdb stores in-frame clones only, minus some. The sample comprises around 58,000 clones, more than 65% of which are singletons, and roughly 20% rests with the top ten. Concerning this clone: Its antigen is not identified.

The chain is built from TRBV7-9 and TRBJ2-7; TRBD1 agrees at 7 bases. This receptor was identified in an adult in good health. The specimen comprised peripheral blood, sampled on day 0 of AZD1222 vaccination. CDR3 in amino acids: CASSKGASSMPRDEQYF. Here the CDR3 DNA reads TGTGCCAGCAGCAAGGGGGCTAGCAGTATGCCCCGGGACGAGCAGTACTTC.